The 25 T cell receptor beta chains presented below share a single source sample, sequenced in a study of identical twins. TCRdb analysed the 5' RACE reads with MiXCR anew, one entry per CDR3 protein. Of 450,000 or so distinct CDR3 sequences listed, around 14% are singletons. These data also formed part of another study, on yellow fever vaccine responses in identical twins.

Material: CD4+ T cells sorted from blood. The receptors originated from a woman younger than 35 in good health.

In DNA form, the CDR3 reads TGTGCCAGCAGCTTAGGACTAGCGGGAGTGCCAGGGTTCTTC. Translated, it gives CASSLGLAGVPGFF. The chain couples TRBV7-2 to TRBJ2-1; TRBD2 matches at 12 bases. Germline CDR1 is SGHTA and CDR2 is FQGNSA. V shed 1 base and J 15 bases; nucleotides not matched to a gene: 7. CDR3 length: 14 amino acids.

This clonotype turned up a few times. The V call is TRBV7-2, the J call TRBJ2-3; no reliable D call. There are 15 residues in the CDR3. Germline V gene lookup returns CDR1 SGHTA and CDR2 FQGNSA. Trimming cost V 8 bases and J 0 bases, with 15 bases left between them. The CDR3 protein is CASRPSGRSTDTQYF. The CDR3 DNA is TGTGCCAGCCGCCCGTCCGGCAGAAGCACAGATACGCAGTATTTT.

The CDR3 reads CASSKGQLTDTQYF. CDR3 bases: TGCGCCAGCAGCAAAGGACAGCTCACAGATACGCAGTATTTT. The rearrangement joins TRBV5-1 to TRBJ2-3; D is perhaps TRBD1 (6 bases). The V end lost 4 bases, the J end lost 2 bases, and 11 bases lay between the germline ends. Germline assignment: CDR1 SGHRS and CDR2 YFSETQ. The CDR3 runs 14 residues. The full variable domain, with the rest looked up from reference TRBV5-1 and TRBJ2-3, is KAGVTQTPRYLIKTRGQQVTLSCSPISGHRSVSWYQQTPGQGLQFLFEYFSETQRNKGNFPGRFSGRQFSNSRSEMNVSTLELGDSALYLCASSKGQLTDTQYFGPGTRLTVL.

This clonotype was observed a few times. The rearrangement uses TRBV6-5 and TRBJ1-5; TRBD1 matches 7 bases. Germline lookup yields CDR1 MNHEY and CDR2 SVGAGI. This CDR3 comprises 14 residues. The V and J ends lost 2 bases and 3 bases, in that order; junction bases with no gene match: 1. The CDR3 sequence is CASSYGQVNQPQHF. The CDR3 nucleotides are TGTGCCAGCAGTTACGGACAGGTCAATCAGCCCCAGCATTTT.

The CDR3: CSALRGGVSYNEQFF. The CDR3 region has the DNA TGCAGTGCCCTACGAGGCGGGGTGTCCTACAATGAGCAGTTCTTC. The rearrangement joins TRBV20-1 to TRBJ2-1; possible D gene TRBD2, 6 bases. This CDR3 is built from 15 residues. Trimming took 6 bases from V and 1 from J, leaving 16 bases between them. Germline values: CDR1 DFQATT, CDR2 SNEGSKA (reference sequence).

The chain is built from TRBV6-1 and TRBJ2-2; the match to TRBD2 covers 12 bases. Losses at the gene ends were 5 bases for V and 7 bases for J; bases not matched to a gene: 11. The CDR3 covers 17 residues. Per germline, CDR1 MNHNS and CDR2 SASEGT. CDR3 DNA sequence: TGTGCCAGCAGTCAATCCCCTAGCGGGGGGGCCAACGGGGAGCTGTTTTTT. Translation: CASSQSPSGGANGELFF.

This clonotype turned up a few times. The genes are TRBV2 and TRBJ2-5, with D perhaps matching TRBD1 (6 bases). The CDR3 consists of 12 residues. Trimming cost V 7 bases and J 5 bases, with 11 bases left between them. Germline lookup yields CDR1 SNHLY and CDR2 FYNNEI. As DNA, the CDR3 is TGTGCCAGCAAAGCAGGGGCGGAGACCCAGTACTTC. This codes for CASKAGAETQYF.

This clonotype has ten or more counts. This chain joins TRBV6-1 and TRBJ2-7, with 7 bases identical to TRBD1. The germline V gene has CDR1 MNHNS and CDR2 SASEGT. Trimming at V came to 6 bases and at J to 3 bases, leaving 2 bases not matched to a gene. This CDR3 has 12 amino acids. The CDR3 DNA sequence: TGTGCCAGCAGACAGGGGAGCTACGAGCAGTACTTC. Translating gives CASRQGSYEQYF.

For the CDR3, the DNA is TGTGCCAGCAGCTTAAGACTAGCGGGAGGTTCCGAGACCCAGTACTTC. Protein product: CASSLRLAGGSETQYF. This chain links TRBV11-2 with TRBJ2-5; 13 bases fit TRBD2. The trim removed 2 bases at V and 5 bases at J, leaving 5 bases unmatched. Germline loops: CDR1 SGHAT, CDR2 FQNNGV. The CDR3 has 16 residues.

The table lists this clonotype with a few counts. This chain uses TRBV5-1 with TRBJ2-3, with 8 bases identical to TRBD2. Unmatched junction bases numbered 13, after V lost 4 bases and J lost 0 bases. Germline-derived CDR1 and CDR2 are SGHRS and YFSETQ. CDR3 length: 18 amino acids. The DNA for the CDR3 is TGCGCCAGCAGCCCCGGAGGAGCGGGGGTACTTAGCACAGATACGCAGTATTTT. The encoded protein is CASSPGGAGVLSTDTQYF.

This chain uses TRBV11-3 with TRBJ2-3, with D possibly being TRBD2 (6 bases). Germline CDR1 and CDR2: SGHNT and YENEEA. The length of the CDR3 is 15 residues. Trimming cost V 3 bases and J 4 bases, with 14 bases left between them. The CDR3 sequence is CASSLGGMDADTQYF. CDR3 in DNA: TGTGCCAGCAGCTTGGGCGGGATGGATGCAGATACGCAGTATTTT.

This chain uses TRBV9 with TRBJ2-1; D gene unclear. The CDR3 loop spans 15 amino acids. V dropped 2 bases and J dropped 8 bases, with 17 bases sitting between them. The germline gives CDR1 SGDLS, CDR2 YYNGEE. The CDR3 reads CASSVARATGDEQFF. As DNA, the CDR3 is TGTGCCAGCAGCGTGGCAAGAGCGACTGGGGATGAGCAGTTCTTC.

Notes on this clonotype: A much larger clone differs by one base, so this may be a read error. The V gene is TRBV28, the J gene TRBJ2-2, with D tentatively TRBD1 (6 bases). The V gene lost 7 bases and the J gene lost 6 bases, with 9 bases spanning the gap. Germline V gene lookup returns CDR1 MDHEN and CDR2 SYDVKM. This CDR3 has 12 residues. CDR3 sequence (DNA): TGTGCCAGCATTCAGGGGTCCGGGGAGCTGTTTTTT. Its protein product is CASIQGSGELFF.

This clonotype turned up a few times. V usage is TRBV6-2 or TRBV6-3 and J usage is TRBJ2-1, with 11 positions matching TRBD1. The CDR3 spans 17 residues. Germline CDR1 reads MNHEY; CDR2 reads SVGEGT. V lost 6 bases to trimming and J lost 8 bases; unmatched junction nucleotides: 15. CDR3: CASSRETWDRGFDEQFF. CDR3 sequence (DNA): TGTGCCAGCAGCCGCGAGACTTGGGACAGGGGGTTCGATGAGCAGTTCTTC.

This clonotype was observed at least ten times. This sequence joins TRBV4-3 and TRBJ2-3; D remains unclear. Deletions cut 4 bases from V and 0 bases from J, with 14 bases between. The germline V gene encodes CDR1 LGHNA and CDR2 YSLEER. CDR3 length: 16 amino acids. This CDR3 reads CASSLTTGRSTDTQYF. The CDR3 region has the DNA TGCGCCAGCAGCCTTACTACGGGTCGGAGCACAGATACGCAGTATTTT.

This chain connects TRBV4-2 to TRBJ2-3; 13 bases line up with TRBD2. Trimming took 1 base from V and 2 from J; bases not matched to a gene: 3. The CDR3 loop spans 17 amino acids. Germline values: CDR1 LGHNA, CDR2 YNFKEQ. This CDR3 is CASSQGLAGGPTDTQYF. The DNA of the CDR3 is TGTGCCAGCAGCCAAGGACTAGCGGGAGGCCCCACAGATACGCAGTATTTT.

This clonotype showed up just a few times. The chain joins TRBV24-1 to TRBJ2-3; 7 nucleotides align to TRBD1. The CDR3 runs to 15 residues. V was clipped by 0 bases and J by 2 bases; unmatched bases: 1. Germline assignment: CDR1 KGHDR and CDR2 SFDVKD. CDR3 residues: CATSDLGTDTDTQYF. The CDR3 coding sequence is TGTGCCACCAGTGATTTGGGGACAGACACAGATACGCAGTATTTT.

The genes are TRBV5-1 and TRBJ2-6; D remains ambiguous. Germline CDR1 and CDR2: SGHRS and YFSETQ. V was cut by 4 bases and J by 0 bases, with 14 bases left in between. CDR3 length: 17 residues. CDR3 in DNA: TGCGCCAGCAGCCCAAACAATGAGCCCTCTGGGGCCAACGTCCTGACTTTC. Amino acids: CASSPNNEPSGANVLTF.

The chain employs TRBV6-2 or TRBV6-3 and TRBJ2-7; TRBD2 matches 7 bases. CDR1 MNHEY and CDR2 SVGEGT come from the germline V gene. This CDR3 comprises 17 residues. With 2 bases clipped from V and 2 bases from J, the junction kept 12 bases outside the gene matches. CDR3: CASSYHPRGLSAYEQYF. In DNA, the CDR3 is TGTGCCAGCAGTTACCACCCGCGGGGACTATCGGCCTACGAGCAGTACTTC.

This clonotype turned up a few times. The genes are TRBV6-5 and TRBJ2-3; possibly TRBD1 for D (8 bases). The CDR3 length is 13 residues. V lost 4 bases to trimming and J lost 8 bases, with 13 bases between them. The germline V gene has CDR1 MNHEY and CDR2 SVGAGI. This chain's CDR3 is CASSSYRGGTQYF. Here the CDR3 DNA reads TGTGCCAGCAGTTCTTACAGGGGGGGTACGCAGTATTTT.

The sample holds a few counts of this clonotype. This chain links TRBV29-1 with TRBJ2-1; the match to TRBD1 covers 7 bases. The germline CDR1 and CDR2 sequences are SQVTM and ANQGSEA. J lost 0 bases, V lost 7 bases, and 9 bases had no gene match. This CDR3 contains 15 residues. The CDR3 region has the DNA TGCAGCGGAAGGACAGGTCTTAGCTCCTACAATGAGCAGTTCTTC. Translating gives CSGRTGLSSYNEQFF.

There are a few counts of this clonotype. The chain is built from TRBV20-1 and TRBJ2-7; D gene ambiguous. The length of the CDR3 is 12 residues. CDR1 and CDR2 (germline): DFQATT, SNEGSKA (reference sequence). The V end was cut by 5 bases, the J end by 2 bases, with 10 bases between. The CDR3 sequence is CSAPDGTYEQYF. CDR3 nucleotide sequence: TGCAGTGCTCCTGACGGAACCTACGAGCAGTACTTC.

This chain joins TRBV5-1 and TRBJ2-1, with D perhaps matching TRBD1 (5 bases). This CDR3 contains 12 residues. Germline V gene data show CDR1 as SGHRS and CDR2 as YFSETQ. Trimming pared 1 base from V and 15 bases from J, leaving 14 bases between. The CDR3: CASSLRGELRFF. For the CDR3, the DNA is TGCGCCAGCAGCTTGAGGGGCGAACTCCGGTTCTTC.

This chain links TRBV20-1 with TRBJ2-3; D gene ambiguous. V shed 5 bases and J shed 3 bases, with 15 bases lying between them. CDR3 length: 14 amino acids. Germline V gene lookup returns CDR1 DFQATT and CDR2 SNEGSKA (reference sequence). This CDR3 is CSASDGEITDTQYF. CDR3 bases: TGCAGTGCTTCTGACGGTGAAATTACAGATACGCAGTATTTT.

V gene TRBV20-1 combines with J gene TRBJ2-7, with 8 bases identical to TRBD1. The CDR3 is 14 amino acids. V lost 3 bases and J lost 2; bases outside the gene matches: 6. CDR1 and CDR2 from the germline V gene are DFQATT and SNEGSKA (reference sequence). Here the CDR3 DNA reads TGCAGTGCTAGGAGTGGGGGACAGGCCTACGAGCAGTACTTC. It specifies CSARSGGQAYEQYF.